The present entry profiles one T cell receptor (beta chain) with its context. The entry originates in a study of shared clonotypes between healthy human individuals. In germline, CDR1 is SGHNT, CDR2 YYREEE (reference sequence). The V segment lost 2 bases and the J segment 6 bases; nucleotides outside the gene matches: 2. CDR3 length: 13 amino acids. Libraries were prepared by immunoSEQ multiplex PCR; TCRdb keeps only in-frame clonotypes and omits some of them. Among approximately 2.5 million clones listed, around nine tenths were seen once. The chain links TRBV5-4 to TRBJ2-1, with 7 bases aligning to TRBD1. The sample taken for sequencing was naive CD4+ T cells sorted from blood. Subset of the sample: CD45RA+ positively selected. The receptor was isolated from a man younger than 35 in good health. The CDR3 here is CASSFDRANEQFF. The CDR3 DNA reads TGTGCCAGCAGCTTTGACAGGGCCAATGAGCAGTTCTTC.